This T cell receptor beta chain was retrieved from a study of shared clonotypes between healthy human individuals. As for the study in general: Two women and three men aged 18 to 49 served as donors.

The CDR3 is 13 residues long. Trimming shortened V by 0 bases and J by 3 bases, and 6 bases separated the two germline ends. Germline lookup yields CDR1 SGDLS and CDR2 YYNGEE. Deep level was the assay's run setting. Produced via immunoSEQ multiplex PCR; TCRdb's table is partial and in-frame only. The repertoire holds hundreds of thousands of clones, with about nine tenths as singletons. With regard to this clone: A single base separates this from a much larger clone, so it may be a read error. Other DNA sequences of this sample code for an identical CDR3.

The chain couples TRBV9 to TRBJ1-1; tentative D call: TRBD1 (5 bases). This receptor was taken from a man between 18 and 35 years old in good health. Material: memory CD8+ T cells sorted from blood. The subset was: CD45RO+ cells pooled with CCR7-negative TemRA cells. CDR3 sequence (DNA): TGTGCCAGCAGCGTAGGGGGGGACACTGAAGCTTTCTTT. Translation gives CASSVGGDTEAFF.